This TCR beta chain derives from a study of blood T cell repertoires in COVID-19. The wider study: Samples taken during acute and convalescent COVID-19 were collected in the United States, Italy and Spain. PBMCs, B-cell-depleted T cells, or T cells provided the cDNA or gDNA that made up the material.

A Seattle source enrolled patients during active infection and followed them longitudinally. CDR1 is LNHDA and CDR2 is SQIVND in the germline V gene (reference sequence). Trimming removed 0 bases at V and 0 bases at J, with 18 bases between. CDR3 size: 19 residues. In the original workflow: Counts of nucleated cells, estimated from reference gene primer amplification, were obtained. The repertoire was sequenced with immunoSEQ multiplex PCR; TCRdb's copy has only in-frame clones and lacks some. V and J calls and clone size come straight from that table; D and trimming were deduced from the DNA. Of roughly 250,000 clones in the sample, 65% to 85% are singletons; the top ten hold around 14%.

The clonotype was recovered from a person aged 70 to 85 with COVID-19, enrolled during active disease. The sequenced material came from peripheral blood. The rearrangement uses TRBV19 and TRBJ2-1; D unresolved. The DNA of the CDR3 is TGTGCCAGTAGTATAGATCGAGGTGGAGCGCCGAGCTCCTACAATGAGCAGTTCTTC. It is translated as CASSIDRGGAPSSYNEQFF.